This T cell receptor beta chain is from a study of T cells of healthy individuals. TCRdb independently ran MiXCR on the 5' RACE reads; one entry per CDR3 protein. The top ten hold about 6.2% of the sample, which has about 96,000 distinct CDR3 sequences, approximately 15% seen once. This receptor was obtained from a human donor in good health.

The CDR3 DNA is TGTGCCAGCAGCTTGGGGGAAATGGACACTGAAGCTTTCTTT. Its translation is CASSLGEMDTEAFF. The V and J genes are TRBV7-9 and TRBJ1-1; possibly TRBD1 for D (5 bases). Germline-derived CDR1 and CDR2 are SEHNR and FQNEAQ (reference sequence). The length of the CDR3 is 14 residues. Trimming pared 3 bases from V and 3 bases from J, leaving 11 bases between.